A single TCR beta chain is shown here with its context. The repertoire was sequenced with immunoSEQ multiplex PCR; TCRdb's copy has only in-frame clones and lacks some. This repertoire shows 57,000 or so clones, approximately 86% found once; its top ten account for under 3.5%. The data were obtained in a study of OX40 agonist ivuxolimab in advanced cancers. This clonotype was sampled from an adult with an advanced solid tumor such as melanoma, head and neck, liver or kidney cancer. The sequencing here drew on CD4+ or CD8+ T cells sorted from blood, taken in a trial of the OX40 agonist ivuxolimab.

The CDR3 protein is CASSFASGDTQYF. The CDR3 DNA is TGTGCCAGCAGCTTTGCTTCGGGTGATACGCAGTATTTT. This chain connects TRBV11-3 to TRBJ2-3; D gene ambiguous. The CDR3 has 13 residues. Between the trimmed V and J ends, which lost 3 bases and 6 bases, there was a span of 10 bases. Per the germline V gene, CDR1 is SGHNT and CDR2 is YENEEA.